The 26 T cell receptor beta chains below come from one sample, sequenced in a study of T cell responses to AZD1222 COVID-19 vaccine. TCRdb's table, derived via immunoSEQ multiplex PCR, lists solely in-frame clones and lacks some. The table shows under 130,000 clones, with over 70% occurring only once. The sequences come from peripheral blood, collected on day 0 of AZD1222 vaccination. These receptors came from an adult in good health.

V gene TRBV6-6 combines with J gene TRBJ1-4; tentatively, D is TRBD1 (5 bases). The CDR3 contains 15 residues. V shed 6 bases and J shed 3 bases, with 14 bases lying between them. Looked up from germline, CDR1 is MNHNY and CDR2 is SVGAGI (reference sequence). CDR3 sequence: CASSTRQSANEKLFF. Written as DNA, the CDR3 is TGTGCCAGCAGCACGAGACAGTCGGCTAATGAAAAACTGTTTTTT.

This clone is large by share. This chain's CDR3 is CASSQDSFSANTEAFF. The CDR3 DNA follows: TGCGCCAGCAGCCAAGATTCGTTCTCGGCTAACACTGAAGCTTTCTTT. The chain carries TRBV4-3 and TRBJ1-1; D not resolved. V was cut by 0 bases and J by 2 bases, with 13 bases left in between. This CDR3 has 16 amino acids. Germline loops: CDR1 LGHNA, CDR2 YSLEER.

Concerning this clone itself: A read error may produce the germline difference seen at one junction end. This sequence joins TRBV7-7 and TRBJ2-2; the match to TRBD1 covers 7 bases. Germline assignment: CDR1 SSHAT and CDR2 FNYEAQ (reference sequence). The CDR3 spans 15 residues. In DNA, the CDR3 is TGTGCTAGCAGCTGGGACAGAACGAACACCGGGGAGCTGTTTTTT. It yields the protein CASSWDRTNTGELFF.

The sample holds one count of this clone. The rearrangement joins TRBV5-1 to TRBJ2-2; D is unresolved. Trimming shortened V by 8 bases and J by 0 bases, and 14 bases separated the two germline ends. The CDR3 consists of 15 residues. From germline, CDR1 is SGHRS and CDR2 YFSETQ. The CDR3 loop reads CASLPTPANTGELFF. The CDR3 DNA sequence: TGCGCCAGTCTTCCAACGCCAGCGAACACCGGGGAGCTGTTTTTT.

The chain carries TRBV5-1 and TRBJ2-1; D not resolved. The germline V gene encodes CDR1 SGHRS and CDR2 YFSETQ. This CDR3 has 14 amino acids. Trimming left V 2 bases short and J 8 bases short, with 14 bases between. The CDR3 protein is CASSLIARPDEQFF. In DNA, the CDR3 is TGCGCCAGCAGCTTAATCGCGAGACCCGATGAGCAGTTCTTC.

CDR3 DNA: TGTGCCAGCAGAGCAGCTGGCGGGGTCTTTGAGCAGTACTTC. The encoded protein is CASRAAGGVFEQYF. V and J are TRBV7-2 and TRBJ2-7; D is perhaps TRBD2 (6 bases). CDR3 size: 14 residues. Trimming stripped 6 bases from V and 7 bases from J, with 19 bases between. The germline V gene encodes CDR1 SGHTA and CDR2 FQGNSA.

The chain has TRBV3-1 (or the pseudogene TRBV3-2) and TRBJ1-1; 8 bases map to TRBD1. The ends lost 5 bases at V and 6 bases at J; junction bases unmatched: 8. CDR1 is LGHDT, CDR2 YNNKEL, per germline (reference sequence). The CDR3 loop spans 14 amino acids. The CDR3 nucleotides read TGTGCCAGCAGCGCCGACAGGGGAACCGCTGAAGCTTTCTTT. Translated: CASSADRGTAEAFF.

This clone was observed many times. V is TRBV3-1 (or the pseudogene TRBV3-2) and J is TRBJ2-4; D gene ambiguous. The CDR3 totals 14 residues. Trimming cost V 0 bases and J 6 bases, with 9 bases left between them. The germline V gene encodes CDR1 LGHDT and CDR2 YNNKEL (reference sequence). As DNA, the CDR3 is TGTGCCAGCAGCCAAGAAGAACTTGGAAACATTCAGTACTTC. It encodes CASSQEELGNIQYF.

The rearrangement links TRBV30 to TRBJ2-7; 11 bases fit TRBD2. V lost 6 bases and J lost 4; bases outside the gene matches: 11. CDR1 GTSNPN and CDR2 SVGIG come from the germline V gene (reference sequence). The CDR3 is 15 residues long. CDR3 sequence reads: CACLGTSGTGYEQYF. The DNA of the CDR3 is TGTGCCTGCCTGGGGACTAGCGGAACGGGTTACGAGCAGTACTTC. Variable domain in full (rest from reference TRBV30 and TRBJ2-7): SQTIHQWPATLVQPVGSPLSLECTVEGTSNPNLYWYRQAAGRGLQLLFYSVGIGQISSEVPQNLSASRPQDRQFILSSKKLLLSDSGFYLCACLGTSGTGYEQYFGPGTRLTVT.

The chain couples TRBV27 to TRBJ1-1; D gene unclear. V gave up 6 bases and J gave up 3 bases, with 14 bases separating them. In germline, CDR1 is MNHEY, CDR2 SMNVEV (reference sequence). The CDR3 length is 14 residues. CDR3 bases: TGTGCCAGCAGACCGGGCCGAACTGACACTGAAGCTTTCTTT. Translating gives CASRPGRTDTEAFF.

The gene calls are TRBV28 and TRBJ1-2; possibly TRBD1 for D (5 bases). V lost 4 bases to trimming and J lost 8 bases, with 8 bases between them. This CDR3 has 11 residues. Looked up from germline, CDR1 is MDHEN and CDR2 is SYDVKM. CDR3 DNA sequence: TGTGCCAGCAGTTCCCCAGGGGGCTACACCTTC. Its translation: CASSSPGGYTF.

The chain has TRBV5-1 and TRBJ2-5; the match to TRBD2 covers 7 bases. CDR1 and CDR2 (germline): SGHRS, YFSETQ. Germline trimming cut 4 bases from V and 12 bases from J; bases unmatched to any gene: 9. The CDR3 is made up of 12 amino acids. DNA for the CDR3: TGCGCCAGCAGCCCGGACCGGGAGGCCAAGTACTTC. It specifies CASSPDREAKYF.

The V and J genes are TRBV27 and TRBJ1-5; D may be TRBD1 (5 bases). In germline, CDR1 is MNHEY, CDR2 SMNVEV (reference sequence). The CDR3 is made up of 16 amino acids. V was pared by 5 bases and J by 5 bases, with 19 bases between. CDR3 coding DNA: TGTGCCAGCAGTCTCCGGGGCCCCATGCCCGATCAGCCCCAGCATTTT. Encoded protein: CASSLRGPMPDQPQHF.

The genes are TRBV25-1 and TRBJ2-2; possible D gene TRBD1, 5 bases. CDR1 is MGHDK and CDR2 is SYGVNS in the germline V gene. The CDR3 totals 15 residues. Deletions cut 6 bases from V and 8 bases from J, with 19 bases between. DNA of the CDR3: TGTGCCAGCAGCAAGTCTCGGACCCCAGGGGGGGAGCTGTTTTTT. This gives the protein CASSKSRTPGGELFF.

The chain is built from TRBV28 and TRBJ1-1; TRBD1 matches 7 bases. The CDR3 consists of 13 residues. V was clipped by 8 bases and J by 13 bases; unmatched bases: 16. CDR1 and CDR2 from the germline V gene are MDHEN and SYDVKM. Here the CDR3 DNA reads TGTGCCAGCCGTGCACACATAGGGGGCGAGCATTTCTTT. Protein product: CASRAHIGGEHFF.

This sequence joins TRBV28 and TRBJ2-3; weak D call: TRBD1 (8 bases). Germline V lookup: CDR1 MDHEN, CDR2 SYDVKM. The germline V and J ends were trimmed by 5 bases and 0 bases, with 21 bases remaining between them. The CDR3 contains 18 residues. The CDR3 loop reads CASSTWTGRETSTDTQYF. The CDR3 region has the DNA TGTGCCAGCAGTACCTGGACAGGGAGGGAGACTAGCACAGATACGCAGTATTTT.

The gene calls are TRBV25-1 and TRBJ1-1; D unclear. This CDR3 contains 13 residues. V was cut by 4 bases and J by 0 bases, with 6 bases left in between. Germline V gene sequence: CDR1 MGHDK, CDR2 SYGVNS. CDR3 in amino acids: CASSVNLNTEAFF. The DNA for the CDR3 is TGTGCCAGCAGTGTCAACCTGAACACTGAAGCTTTCTTT.

The V and J genes are TRBV5-4 and TRBJ2-7; 12 nucleotides line up with TRBD2. The CDR3 loop spans 15 amino acids. CDR1 and CDR2 (germline): SGHNT, YYREEE (reference sequence). Trimming took 5 bases from V and 7 from J; bases not matched to a gene: 10. The CDR3 region has the DNA TGTGCCAGCAGTCCTACTAGCGGGAGGTCAACGGAGCAGTACTTC. Residues: CASSPTSGRSTEQYF.

This sequence joins TRBV28 and TRBJ2-7; 10 positions agree with TRBD1. With V trimmed by 6 bases and J by 7 bases, 9 bases remained unmatched. This CDR3 comprises 14 residues. Germline values: CDR1 MDHEN, CDR2 SYDVKM. The CDR3 region is CASRRTGGDGEQYF. As DNA, the CDR3 is TGTGCCAGCAGACGGACAGGGGGAGATGGAGAGCAGTACTTC.

The chain links TRBV19 to TRBJ2-7; D possibly corresponds to TRBD1 (5 bases). The V gene lost 4 bases and the J gene lost 3 bases, with 10 bases spanning the gap. Germline CDR1 reads LNHDA; CDR2 reads SQIVND (reference sequence). The CDR3 contains 13 residues. The CDR3: CASSKQGGYEQYF. The DNA for the CDR3 is TGTGCCAGTAGTAAGCAGGGTGGCTACGAGCAGTACTTC.

The gene calls are TRBV4-3 and TRBJ1-2; D uncertain. The germline V gene encodes CDR1 LGHNA and CDR2 YSLEER. This CDR3 region has 15 residues. V lost 0 bases, J lost 6 bases, and 14 bases lay in between. The CDR3: CASSQENQQGNGYTF. In DNA, the CDR3 is TGCGCCAGCAGCCAAGAAAATCAGCAAGGGAATGGCTACACCTTC.

The chain uses TRBV19 and TRBJ1-2; TRBD1 is a possible D gene (6 bases). Trimming shortened V by 3 bases and J by 8 bases, and 16 bases separated the two germline ends. The length of the CDR3 is 14 residues. Germline V gene data show CDR1 as LNHDA and CDR2 as SQIVND (reference sequence). The CDR3 region is CASSIQGTPWGYTF. The CDR3 DNA reads TGTGCCAGTAGTATCCAGGGGACACCCTGGGGCTACACCTTC.

The chain is built from TRBV12-3 or TRBV12-4 and TRBJ2-7; TRBD2 agrees at 12 bases. The CDR3 runs 13 residues. J gave up 11 bases and V 4 bases, and 6 bases lay outside the gene matches. CDR3 protein: CASSWTSGESKYF. CDR3 bases: TGTGCCAGCAGTTGGACTAGCGGGGAGTCAAAGTACTTC.

The rearrangement uses TRBV6-1 and TRBJ2-3, with a tentative D call TRBD2 (6 bases). Germline assignment: CDR1 MNHNS and CDR2 SASEGT. This CDR3 has 15 residues. Between the trimmed V and J ends, which lost 2 bases and 7 bases, there was a span of 16 bases. CDR3 sequence: CASSETTGVHNTQYF. CDR3 nucleotide sequence: TGTGCCAGCAGTGAAACGACGGGAGTTCACAATACGCAGTATTTT.

The V and J genes are TRBV4-3 and TRBJ1-4; TRBD1 aligns across 8 bases. The CDR3 is 17 residues long. Germline V lookup: CDR1 LGHNA, CDR2 YSLEER. V lost 0 bases and J lost 2; bases outside the gene matches: 5. Written as DNA, the CDR3 is TGCGCCAGCAGCCAAGAGGGGAACAGGGGGACTAATGAAAAACTGTTTTTT. This sequence encodes CASSQEGNRGTNEKLFF.

The V gene is TRBV29-1, the J gene TRBJ2-7; weak D call: TRBD1 (5 bases). The length of the CDR3 is 16 residues. The V gene's germline CDR1 is SQVTM and CDR2 ANQGSEA. V lost 7 bases, J lost 0 bases, and 22 bases lay in between. The DNA for the CDR3 is TGCAGCGCCGCCCCATTAACGGCGACAGACTCCTACGAGCAGTACTTC. Its protein is CSAAPLTATDSYEQYF.